A single TCR beta chain is shown here with its context. The source of the sample is a study of blood T cell repertoires in COVID-19. Across the whole study: Donors in the United States, Italy and Spain gave samples during acute or convalescent COVID-19. T cells, B-cell-depleted T cells, or PBMCs supplied cDNA or gDNA.

Original data processing: Estimates of nucleated cell counts were drawn from the amplification of reference gene primers. Clones were read by immunoSEQ multiplex PCR, and TCRdb kept only the in-frame ones, dropping some. V and J calls plus clone size are reproduced from that table; the DNA served to infer D and trimming. Of tens of thousands of clones listed, about 82% are singletons. The V gene lost 5 bases and the J gene lost 6 bases, with 15 bases spanning the gap. This CDR3 is built from 14 residues. Germline V CDR1 and CDR2: KGHSH, LQKENI. The chain employs TRBV18 and TRBJ2-3, with a tentative D call TRBD1 (6 bases). Sequences were obtained from peripheral blood. This TCR derives from a human donor in a cohort sampled during active COVID-19. The CDR3 loop is CASSSTGFLDTQYF. The DNA of the CDR3 is TGTGCCAGCTCATCAACAGGGTTCCTGGATACGCAGTATTTT.